Listed here are 10 T cell receptor beta chains from one sample, sequenced in a study of shared clonotypes between healthy human individuals. The method was immunoSEQ multiplex PCR; TCRdb's version includes in-frame clones alone and lacks a portion of them. Among 2.3 million or so clones listed, approximately 95% were seen once. Material: naive CD4+ T cells from PBMCs. Specified subset: CD45RA+ positively selected. These receptors originate from a young man in good health. Some clones in this sample may be carry-over from other donors' samples.

The chain carries TRBV10-2 and TRBJ2-3; D remains unclear. The V gene lost 6 bases and the J gene lost 5 bases, with 21 bases spanning the gap. Germline V gene data show CDR1 as WSHSY and CDR2 as SAAADI. The CDR3 consists of 16 residues. CDR3 protein: CASSRFDPGNGDTQYF. As DNA, the CDR3 is TGCGCCAGCAGCAGATTTGACCCTGGTAACGGAGATACGCAGTATTTT.

This clone was observed once. The chain employs TRBV28 and TRBJ1-2; D remains unclear. From germline, CDR1 is MDHEN and CDR2 SYDVKM. CDR3 size: 17 residues. Trimming removed 4 bases from V and 0 bases from J, with 18 bases in between. The CDR3 here is CASSSTPTGRTNYGYTF. Written as DNA, the CDR3 is TGTGCCAGCAGTTCCACACCTACCGGCAGGACTAACTATGGCTACACCTTC.

The chain combines TRBV19 with TRBJ1-5; D is undetermined. This CDR3 is built from 15 residues. Germline values: CDR1 LNHDA, CDR2 SQIVND (reference sequence). V was pared by 6 bases and J by 0 bases, with 12 bases between. The CDR3, as DNA: TGTGCCAGTAGAGGGAGGGAAGGTAGCAATCAGCCCCAGCATTTT. This sequence encodes CASRGREGSNQPQHF. Full variable domain (missing parts from reference TRBV19 and TRBJ1-5): DGGITQSPKYLFRKEGQNVTLSCEQNLNHDAMYWYRQDPGQGLRLIYYSQIVNDFQKGDIAEGYSVSREKKESFPLTVTSAQKNPTAFYLCASRGREGSNQPQHFGDGTRLSIL.

This chain uses TRBV7-9 with TRBJ2-1, with D hard to call. The CDR3 runs to 17 residues. V was pared by 0 bases and J by 4 bases, with 16 bases between. Per germline, CDR1 SEHNR and CDR2 FQNEAQ (reference sequence). The DNA of the CDR3 is TGTGCCAGCAGCTTAGCCAAGGGTCCGGTGGGATACAATGAGCAGTTCTTC. This codes for CASSLAKGPVGYNEQFF.

The gene calls are TRBV29-1 and TRBJ2-2; D is possibly TRBD2 (5 bases). Per the germline V gene, CDR1 is SQVTM and CDR2 is ANQGSEA. The CDR3 length is 13 residues. The V end lost 8 bases, the J end lost 7 bases, and 17 bases lay between the germline ends. CDR3 loop: CSSLLGENGELFF. Written as DNA, the CDR3 is TGCAGCTCCCTACTCGGGGAAAACGGGGAGCTGTTTTTT.

The V gene is TRBV14, the J gene TRBJ2-1; TRBD2 matches at 9 bases. The CDR3 sequence is 17 residues long. CDR1 and CDR2 from the germline V gene are SGHDN and FVKESK. J was trimmed by 2 bases and V by 2 bases; bases with no gene match: 7. This CDR3 reads CASSQLGAGGPYNEQFF. In DNA form, the CDR3 reads TGTGCCAGCAGCCAATTAGGAGCGGGAGGTCCCTACAATGAGCAGTTCTTC.

This clone was seen only once. The genes are TRBV6-4 and TRBJ1-3; D remains ambiguous. The germline CDR1 and CDR2 sequences are MRHNA and SNTAGT. Deletions cut 0 bases from V and 2 bases from J, with 14 bases between. The CDR3 is made up of 17 amino acids. CDR3 loop: CASSDSLMQTAGNTIYF. CDR3 in DNA: TGTGCCAGCAGTGACTCGTTGATGCAAACAGCTGGAAACACCATATATTTT.

The chain carries TRBV5-6 and TRBJ2-5; 15 bases align to TRBD2. This CDR3 region has 16 residues. V lost 4 bases, J lost 4 bases, and 5 bases stayed unmatched. Per the germline V gene, CDR1 is SGHDT and CDR2 is YYEEEE. The CDR3 DNA reads TGTGCCAGCAGCCGAGGACTAGCGGGAGGGGGAGAGACCCAGTACTTC. Protein sequence: CASSRGLAGGGETQYF.

This chain uses TRBV6-5 with TRBJ2-7, with 12 bases identical to TRBD1. The CDR3 length is 15 residues. Germline loops: CDR1 MNHEY, CDR2 SVGAGI. The ends lost 6 bases at V and 2 bases at J; junction bases unmatched: 5. CDR3 DNA sequence: TGTGCCAGCAGCCAGGGACAGGGGGCGACCTACGAGCAGTACTTC. It specifies CASSQGQGATYEQYF.

The chain has TRBV18 and TRBJ1-2; D ambiguous. The ends were cut back, 3 bases at V and 8 bases at J, with 16 bases in the middle. This CDR3 has 14 residues. Germline V lookup: CDR1 KGHSH, CDR2 LQKENI. The CDR3, as DNA: TGTGCCAGCTCACCCTCCGGAGATGTGAGAGGCTACACCTTC. The encoded protein is CASSPSGDVRGYTF.